Sequencing of this TCR beta chain was carried out in a study of T cells after yellow fever vaccination. Findings of the study overall: The secondary response was weaker, and its peak arrived faster, on day 5 versus 15.

Trimming left V 5 bases short and J 1 base short, with 12 bases between. Looked up from germline, CDR1 is KGHSH and CDR2 is LQKENI. The CDR3 covers 14 residues. MiXCR was run by TCRdb on the 5' RACE reads, yielding one entry per CDR3 protein. Among 500,000 to 650,000 distinct CDR3 sequences, less than 20% were seen once, and the ten largest hold approximately 15%. Remarks on this clonotype: Antigen: not known.

This sample comprised PBMCs, obtained less than 6 days after the first yellow fever vaccination. This chain connects TRBV18 to TRBJ2-7; no reliable D call. The receptor was derived from a man aged 18-30 years who received the YFV17D yellow fever vaccine. This CDR3 is CASSYPARSYEQYF. The CDR3 DNA reads as TGTGCCAGCTCATACCCCGCCCGGTCCTACGAGCAGTACTTC.